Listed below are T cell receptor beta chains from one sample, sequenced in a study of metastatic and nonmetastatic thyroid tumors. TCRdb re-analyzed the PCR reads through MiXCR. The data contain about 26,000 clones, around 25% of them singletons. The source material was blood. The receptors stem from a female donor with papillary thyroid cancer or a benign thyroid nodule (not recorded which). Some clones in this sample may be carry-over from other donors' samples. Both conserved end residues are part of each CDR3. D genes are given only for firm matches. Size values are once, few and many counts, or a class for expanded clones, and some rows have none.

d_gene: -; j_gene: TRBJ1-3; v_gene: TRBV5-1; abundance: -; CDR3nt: TGCGCCAGCAGCTTGATGGGGGACCCTGGAAACACCATATATTTT; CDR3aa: CASSLMGDPGNTIYF
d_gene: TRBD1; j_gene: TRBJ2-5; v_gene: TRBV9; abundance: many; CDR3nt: TGTGCCAGCAGCGTCTCACAGGGGGCTGAGACCCAGTACTTC; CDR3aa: CASSVSQGAETQYF
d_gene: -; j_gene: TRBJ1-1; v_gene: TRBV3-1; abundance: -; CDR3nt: TGTGCCAGCAGCCCTGGGGCGGGCAGGGGTCAGACTGAAGCTTTCTTT; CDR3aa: CASSPGAGRGQTEAFF
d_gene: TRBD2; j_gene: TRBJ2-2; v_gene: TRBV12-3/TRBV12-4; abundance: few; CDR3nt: TGTGCCAGCAGATCCCCTAGCGGAGCGAACACCGGGGAGCTGTTTTTT; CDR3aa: CASRSPSGANTGELFF
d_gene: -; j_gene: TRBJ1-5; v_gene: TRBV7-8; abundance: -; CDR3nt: TGTGCCAGCAGATTTGAGGGGCGGTCCAGACAGCCCCAGCATTTT; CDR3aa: CASRFEGRSRQPQHF
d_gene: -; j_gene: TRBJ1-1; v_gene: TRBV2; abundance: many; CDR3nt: TGTGCCAGCAGTCAATTCCTGGACAGTTTGGGTGAAGCTTTCTTT; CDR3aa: CASSQFLDSLGEAFF
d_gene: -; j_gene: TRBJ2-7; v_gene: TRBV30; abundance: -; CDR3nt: TGTGCCTGGTCCTCCGGCGGCTACGAGCAGTACTTC; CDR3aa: CAWSSGGYEQYF
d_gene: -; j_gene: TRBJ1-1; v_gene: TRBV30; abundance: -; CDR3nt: TGTGCCTGGACCCCACGGCAGATGAACACTGAAGCTTTCTTT; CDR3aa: CAWTPRQMNTEAFF
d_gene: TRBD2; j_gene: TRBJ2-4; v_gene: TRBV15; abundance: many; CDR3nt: TGTGCCACCAGCCCCCTAGGGGGACTAGCGGGAACTATAGCCAAAAACATTCAGTACTTC; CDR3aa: CATSPLGGLAGTIAKNIQYF
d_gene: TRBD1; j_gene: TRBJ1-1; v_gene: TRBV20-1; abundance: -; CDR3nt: TGCAGTGCTAGAGATCGAGGACAGGGCAGGGCTTTCTTT; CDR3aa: CSARDRGQGRAFF
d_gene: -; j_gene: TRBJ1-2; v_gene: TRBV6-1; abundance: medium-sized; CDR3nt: TGTGCCAGCAGTGAAGGACCCCTGTACTATGGCTACACCTTC; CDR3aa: CASSEGPLYYGYTF
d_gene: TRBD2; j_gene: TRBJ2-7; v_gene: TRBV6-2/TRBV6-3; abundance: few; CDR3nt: TGTGCCAGCAGTAACCATCGACTAGCGGGACTCACCTACGAGCAGTACTTC; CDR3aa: CASSNHRLAGLTYEQYF
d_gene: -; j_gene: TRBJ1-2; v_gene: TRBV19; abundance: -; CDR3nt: TGTGCCAGTAAACTGATGACAGGCTACTATGGCTACACCTTC; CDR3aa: CASKLMTGYYGYTF
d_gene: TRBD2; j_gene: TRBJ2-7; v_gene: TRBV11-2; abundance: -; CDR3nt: TGTGCCAGCAGCTCTCTAGCGGGTCGGGGCTACGAGCAGTACTTC; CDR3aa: CASSSLAGRGYEQYF
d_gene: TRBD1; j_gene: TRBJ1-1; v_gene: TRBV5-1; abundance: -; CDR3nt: TGCGCCAGCAGCTTGGGGGGACAGGGAAACGAAGCTTTCTTT; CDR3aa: CASSLGGQGNEAFF
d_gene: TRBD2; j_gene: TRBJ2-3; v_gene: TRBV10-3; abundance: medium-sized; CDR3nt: TGTGCCATAATGGGAGGGGCGGGATCTGCAGATACGCAGTATTTT; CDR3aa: CAIMGGAGSADTQYF
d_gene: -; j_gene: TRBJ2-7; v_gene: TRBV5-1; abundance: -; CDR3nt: TGCGCCAGCAGCTTGAGCCAGGCGAGCTACGAGCAGTACTTC; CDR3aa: CASSLSQASYEQYF
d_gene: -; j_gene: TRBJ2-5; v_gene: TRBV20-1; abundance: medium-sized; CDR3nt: TGCAGTGCTAGAGATGGTGGGGCAGTAAAAGAGACCCAGTACTTC; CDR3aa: CSARDGGAVKETQYF
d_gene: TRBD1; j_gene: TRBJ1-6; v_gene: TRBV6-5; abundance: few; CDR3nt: TGTGCCAGCAGTTACTTCGGACAGGGTAATTCACCCCTCCACTTT; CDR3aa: CASSYFGQGNSPLHF
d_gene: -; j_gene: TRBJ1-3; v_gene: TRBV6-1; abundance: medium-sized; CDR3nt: TGTGCCAGCATTAAAAATCTCGGCGTCTCTGGAAACACCATATATTTT; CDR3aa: CASIKNLGVSGNTIYF
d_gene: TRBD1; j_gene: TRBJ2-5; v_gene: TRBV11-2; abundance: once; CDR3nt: TGTGCCAGCAGCTTATTTACGGGACAGGAGACCCAGTACTTC; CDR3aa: CASSLFTGQETQYF
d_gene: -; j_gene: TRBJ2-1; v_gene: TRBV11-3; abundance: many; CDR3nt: TGCGCCAGCAGCTGGGGTCCCAATGAGCAGTTCTTC; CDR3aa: CASSWGPNEQFF
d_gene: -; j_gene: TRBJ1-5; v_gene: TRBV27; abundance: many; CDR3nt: TGTGCCAGCAGTTTACGCCTCAACCAGCCCCAGCATTTT; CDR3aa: CASSLRLNQPQHF
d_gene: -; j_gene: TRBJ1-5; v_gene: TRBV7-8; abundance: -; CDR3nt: TGTGCCAGCAGGCGTCCTAGGCGTTTACCCCAGCATTTT; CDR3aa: CASRRPRRLPQHF
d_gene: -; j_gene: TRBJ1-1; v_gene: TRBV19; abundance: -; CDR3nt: TGTGCCAGTAGTATATCGACAGGTGAAGCTTTCTTT; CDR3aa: CASSISTGEAFF
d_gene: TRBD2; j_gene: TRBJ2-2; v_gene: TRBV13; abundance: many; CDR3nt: TGTGCCAGCAGCTCCTACCTTGGACTAGCGGGAGGGACCGGGGAGCTGTTTTTT; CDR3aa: CASSSYLGLAGGTGELFF
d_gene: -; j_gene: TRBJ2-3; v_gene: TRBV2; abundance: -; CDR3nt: TGTGCCAGCAGAGGGCCACTCGGGAGAGTCACAGATAAGCAGTATTTT; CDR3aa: CASRGPLGRVTDKQYF
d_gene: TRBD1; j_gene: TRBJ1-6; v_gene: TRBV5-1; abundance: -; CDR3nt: TGCGCCAGCAGCCCCGGACAGGGAGGTTCACCCCTCCACTTT; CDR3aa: CASSPGQGGSPLHF
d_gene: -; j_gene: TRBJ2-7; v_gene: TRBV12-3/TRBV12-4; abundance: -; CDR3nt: TGTGCCAGCAGTTCCGGAGTGTACGAGCAGTACTTC; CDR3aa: CASSSGVYEQYF
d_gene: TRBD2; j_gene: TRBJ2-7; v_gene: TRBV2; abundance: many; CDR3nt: TGTGCCAGCAGTGGAGGACTAGCGGGACACTACGAGCAGTACTTC; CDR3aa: CASSGGLAGHYEQYF
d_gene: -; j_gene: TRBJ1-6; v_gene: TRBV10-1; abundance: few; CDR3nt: TGCGCCAGCAGTGAAGGACTTGAGGGAATTTCACCCCCCCACTTT; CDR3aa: CASSEGLEGISPPHF
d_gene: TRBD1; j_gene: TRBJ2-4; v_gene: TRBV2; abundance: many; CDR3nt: TGTGCCAGCAGTGGAGGGCTGGGACAGGGTGGGGGAGGAAACATTCAGTACTTC; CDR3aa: CASSGGLGQGGGGNIQYF
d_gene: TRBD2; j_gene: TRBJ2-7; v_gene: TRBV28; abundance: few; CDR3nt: TGTGCCAGCACGCCCACACCAGCGGGAGGTTACGAGCAGTACTTC; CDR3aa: CASTPTPAGGYEQYF
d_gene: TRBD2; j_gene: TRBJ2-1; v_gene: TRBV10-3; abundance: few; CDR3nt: TGTGCCATGGGGACTAGCTACATTGTGGATGAGCAGTTCTTC; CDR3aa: CAMGTSYIVDEQFF
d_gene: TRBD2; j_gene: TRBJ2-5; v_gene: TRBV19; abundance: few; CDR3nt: TGTGCCAGTAGCACCCGGACTAGCGGTCAGGAGACCCAGTACTTC; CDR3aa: CASSTRTSGQETQYF
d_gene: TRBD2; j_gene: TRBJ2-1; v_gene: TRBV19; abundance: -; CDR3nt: TGTGCCAGTACCCCTGTAGGGACTAGGTCCTACAATGAGCAGTTCTTC; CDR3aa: CASTPVGTRSYNEQFF
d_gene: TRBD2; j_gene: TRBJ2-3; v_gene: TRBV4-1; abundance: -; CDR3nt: TGCGCCAGCAGCCTATACTCACTAGCGGGAGGTTTGGATATGCAGTATTTT; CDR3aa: CASSLYSLAGGLDMQYF
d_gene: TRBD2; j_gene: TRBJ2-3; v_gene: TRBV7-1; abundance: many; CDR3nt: TGTGCCAGCAGCTCGGGCGTGGTAGCGGGAGGTACCAACACAGATACGCAGTATTTT; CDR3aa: CASSSGVVAGGTNTDTQYF
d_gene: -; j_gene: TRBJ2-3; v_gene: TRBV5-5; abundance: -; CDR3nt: TGTGCCAGCAGCGGGATCACATATACGCAGTATTTT; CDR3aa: CASSGITYTQYF
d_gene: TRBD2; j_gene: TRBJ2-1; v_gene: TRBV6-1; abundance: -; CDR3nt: TGTGCCAGCAGTGGGGGGACTAGCGTGAGTCTGAAGGAGCAGTTCTTC; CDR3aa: CASSGGTSVSLKEQFF
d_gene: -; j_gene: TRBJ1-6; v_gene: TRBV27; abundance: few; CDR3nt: TGTGCCAGCAGTTTATACCTGAATTCACCCCTCCACTTT; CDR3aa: CASSLYLNSPLHF
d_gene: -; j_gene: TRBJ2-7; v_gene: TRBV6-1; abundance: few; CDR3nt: TGTGCCAGCGCAGGGTACTACGAGCAGTACTTC; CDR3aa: CASAGYYEQYF
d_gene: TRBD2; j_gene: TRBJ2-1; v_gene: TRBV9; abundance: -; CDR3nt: TGTGCCAGCAGCGCCTCCGGGACTAGCGGGGCGAATGAGCAGTTCTTC; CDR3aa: CASSASGTSGANEQFF
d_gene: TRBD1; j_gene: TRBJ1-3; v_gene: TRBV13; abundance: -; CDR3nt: TGTGCCAGCAGCTTAGAGGGACAGGCCTCTGGAAACACCATATATTTT; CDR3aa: CASSLEGQASGNTIYF
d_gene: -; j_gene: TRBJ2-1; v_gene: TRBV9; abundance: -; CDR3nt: TGTGCCAGCAGCGTCGTCCTCTCCTGGAACCCTTACAATGAGCAGTTCTTC; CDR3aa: CASSVVLSWNPYNEQFF
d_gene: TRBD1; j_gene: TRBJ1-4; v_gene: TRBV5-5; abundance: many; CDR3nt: TGTGCCAGCAGCGGGAGGACAGGAGCTAATGAAAAACTGTTTTTT; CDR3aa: CASSGRTGANEKLFF
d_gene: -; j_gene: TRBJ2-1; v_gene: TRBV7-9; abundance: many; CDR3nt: TGTGCCAGCAGCTTAGGCCATGAGCAGTTCTTC; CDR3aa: CASSLGHEQFF
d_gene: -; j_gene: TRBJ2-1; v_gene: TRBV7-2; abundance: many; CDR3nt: TGTGCCAGCAGCCTAAGCGCGACCTCCTACAATGAGCAGTTCTTC; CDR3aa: CASSLSATSYNEQFF
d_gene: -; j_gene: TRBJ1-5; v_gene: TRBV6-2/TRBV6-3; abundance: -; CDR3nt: TGTGCCAGCAGTTACCGTAGCCGGGGGTGGGTCCATCAGCCCCAGCATTTT; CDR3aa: CASSYRSRGWVHQPQHF
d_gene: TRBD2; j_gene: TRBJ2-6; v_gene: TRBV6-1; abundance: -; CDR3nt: TGTGCCAGCACGGGGGGGATTGGCGACTCTGGGGCCAACGTCCTGACTTTC; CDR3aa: CASTGGIGDSGANVLTF
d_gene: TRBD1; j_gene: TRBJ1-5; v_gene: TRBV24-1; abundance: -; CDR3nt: TGTGCCACAAGTGCCCCGGGACAGGGAAATAAGCCCCAGCATTTT; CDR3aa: CATSAPGQGNKPQHF
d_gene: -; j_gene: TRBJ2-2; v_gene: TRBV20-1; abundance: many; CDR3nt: TGCAGTGCTAAAAGGGGTCAGGGACACACCGGGGAGCTGTTTTTT; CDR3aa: CSAKRGQGHTGELFF
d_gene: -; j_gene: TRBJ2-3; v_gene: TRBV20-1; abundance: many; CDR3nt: TGCAGTGCTAGAGTGGGGCCTAGTCGGGGGGATACGCAGTATTTT; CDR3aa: CSARVGPSRGDTQYF
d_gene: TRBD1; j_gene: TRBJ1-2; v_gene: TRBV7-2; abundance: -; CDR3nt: TGTGCCAGCAGCCTCGGACAGGGGGCATATGGCTACACCTTC; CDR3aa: CASSLGQGAYGYTF
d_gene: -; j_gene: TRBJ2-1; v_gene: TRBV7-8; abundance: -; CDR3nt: TGTGCCAGCAGCTTTAGCCTCATTAATGAGCAGTTCTTC; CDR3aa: CASSFSLINEQFF
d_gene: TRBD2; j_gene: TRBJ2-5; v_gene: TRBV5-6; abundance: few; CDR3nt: TGTGCCAGCAGCTTGAGAGTTAGCGGGAGGGCCGGTGAGACCCAGTACTTC; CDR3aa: CASSLRVSGRAGETQYF
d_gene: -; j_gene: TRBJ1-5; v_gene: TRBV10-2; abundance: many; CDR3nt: TGCGCCAGCAGTGACGACAGTCAAACTTTCAATCAGCCCCAGCATTTT; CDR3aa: CASSDDSQTFNQPQHF
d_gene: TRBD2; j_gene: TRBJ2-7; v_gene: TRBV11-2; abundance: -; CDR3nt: TGTGCCAGCAGCTTGGGTCTCGGGACTAGCGACTTCTACGAGCAGTACTTC; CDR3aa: CASSLGLGTSDFYEQYF
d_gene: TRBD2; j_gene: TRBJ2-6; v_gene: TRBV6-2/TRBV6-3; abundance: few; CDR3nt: TGTGCCAGCAGTACCCTTGGGGGAGGGGCCAACGTCCTGACCTTC; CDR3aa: CASSTLGGGANVLTF
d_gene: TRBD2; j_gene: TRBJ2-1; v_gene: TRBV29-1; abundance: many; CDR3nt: TGCAGCACGGGAGGTGTCAGCAATGAGCAGTTCTTC; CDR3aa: CSTGGVSNEQFF